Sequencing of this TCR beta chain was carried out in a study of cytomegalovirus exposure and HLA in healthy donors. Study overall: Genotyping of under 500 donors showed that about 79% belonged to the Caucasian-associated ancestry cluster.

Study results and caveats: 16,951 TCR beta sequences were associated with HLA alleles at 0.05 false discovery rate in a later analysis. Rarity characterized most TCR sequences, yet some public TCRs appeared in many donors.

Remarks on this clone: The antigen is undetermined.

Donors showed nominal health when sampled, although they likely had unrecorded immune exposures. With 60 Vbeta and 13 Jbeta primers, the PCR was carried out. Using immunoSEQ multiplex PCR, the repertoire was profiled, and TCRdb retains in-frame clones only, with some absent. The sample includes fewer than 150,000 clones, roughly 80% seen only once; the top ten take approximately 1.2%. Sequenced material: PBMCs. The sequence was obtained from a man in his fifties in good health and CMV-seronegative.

CDR3 amino acids: CASSRGLADYQETQYF. For the CDR3, the DNA is TGTGCCAGCAGTCGAGGACTAGCGGATTACCAAGAGACCCAGTACTTC. The rearrangement links TRBV7-8 to TRBJ2-5, with 10 bases lining up with TRBD2. The CDR3 length is 16 residues. V shed 6 bases and J 0 bases; nucleotides not matched to a gene: 7. Germline values: CDR1 SGHVS, CDR2 FQNEAQ.